These T cell receptor beta chains were read from a single sample in a study of Tregs in tolerant kidney transplant recipients. Antigens of these TCRs are unknown. Sequencing used immunoSEQ multiplex PCR; TCRdb keeps in-frame clones, though not all of them. The table has approximately 41,000 clones, 95% seen once. The sequenced material came from Tregs from blood cultured with allogeneic cells. Receptor source: a human donor in good health. CDR3s include the opening cysteine and the closing phenylalanine or tryptophan. D genes are given only for firm matches. Not every row has a clone size; where given, it reads once, few, many or a size class.

d_call	v_call	j_call	clone_size	cdr3_nt	cdr3_aa
-	TRBV7-8	TRBJ1-3	-	TGTGCCAGCAGCTTATTCCGGGTAACGGCGGCCGGAAACACCATATATTTT	CASSLFRVTAAGNTIYF
TRBD2	TRBV15	TRBJ2-3	-	TGTGCCACCAGCAGCTTAGCGGGAGAGGGTTATACGCAGTATTTT	CATSSLAGEGYTQYF
-	TRBV5-1	TRBJ1-2	-	TGCGCCAGCAGCTTGCAGGCCGGCTATGGCTACACCTTC	CASSLQAGYGYTF
-	TRBV9	TRBJ1-1	-	TGTGCCAGCAGCCCCCCTCGAATCGTAGGAGAAGAGAACACTGAAGCTTTCTTT	CASSPPRIVGEENTEAFF
TRBD2	TRBV7-9	TRBJ2-3	-	TGTGCCAGCAGCTTAGTGCGGGAGGGTTATACGCAGTATTTT	CASSLVREGYTQYF
-	TRBV6-5	TRBJ1-3	once	TGTGCCAGCAGTAGGGGCAGCAACTCTGGAAACACCATATATTTT	CASSRGSNSGNTIYF
-	TRBV11-2	TRBJ1-2	-	TGTGCCAGCAGCTTAGCCCTCGGACAGATTTATGGCTACACCTTC	CASSLALGQIYGYTF
-	TRBV9	TRBJ2-2	once	TGTGCCAGCAGCGTAGGCCCTGCATACAGGAACACCGGGGAGCTGTTTTTT	CASSVGPAYRNTGELFF
TRBD2	TRBV5-1	TRBJ2-7	-	TGCGCCAGCAAACCCCTAGCGGGGTACGAGCAGTACTTC	CASKPLAGYEQYF
TRBD1	TRBV19	TRBJ2-7	-	TGTGCCAGTAGTAGGACAGGGACGAAAATCTACGAGCAGTACTTC	CASSRTGTKIYEQYF
-	TRBV21-1	TRBJ2-3	-	TGTGCCAGCAGCAAAGGGGCTAGCGGGAGGATTGTCACAGATACGCAGTATTTT	CASSKGASGRIVTDTQYF